The text below deals with one T cell receptor (beta chain). Its target is not known. This entry is derived from a study of siplizumab effects on memory and regulatory T cells. Trimming took 2 bases from V and 5 from J, leaving 9 bases between them. The germline V gene encodes CDR1 SSHAT and CDR2 FNYEAQ (reference sequence). This CDR3 spans 14 amino acids. Some clones are missing from TCRdb's copy, which holds only in-frame ones; the method was immunoSEQ multiplex PCR. Of over 95,000 clones detected, 90% to 95% appear once; the ten largest clones hold around 0.15%. Points from the study as a whole: Mappable alloreactive CD4+ clones were on average around 69% Treg-derived with siplizumab, less than 30% in controls. With siplizumab, cumulative frequency of CD4+ memory-derived alloreactive sequences dropped significantly. Naive T cells, seemingly more diverse than memory cells, seemed major alloresponse contributors.

The chain uses TRBV7-7 and TRBJ2-2; no firm D call. This clonotype was sampled from a human donor in good health. The material sequenced was non-Treg CD4+ T cells sorted from blood. The CDR3 spells CASSLHPETGELFF. The CDR3 DNA is TGTGCCAGCAGCTTACACCCAGAGACCGGGGAGCTGTTTTTT.